The 21 T cell receptor beta chains in this list originate from one sample, sequenced in a study of technical replicates of blood from a few donors. Method: immunoSEQ multiplex PCR; TCRdb's copy keeps in-frame clones and lacks some. Counted here are 80,000 or so clones, around four fifths occurring once; the ten biggest clones make up roughly 4%. Material: PBMCs. All receptors derive from a human donor in good health. Some clones in this sample may be carry-over from other donors' samples.

This clone occurred once. Other DNA sequences of this sample code for an identical CDR3. The genes are TRBV9 and TRBJ1-2; D gene unclear. Germline values: CDR1 SGDLS, CDR2 YYNGEE. V was cut by 0 bases and J by 4 bases, with 7 bases left in between. This CDR3 is 13 amino acids long. The CDR3: CASSVAGGYGYTF. The DNA of the CDR3 is TGTGCCAGCAGCGTAGCGGGTGGCTATGGCTACACCTTC.

The chain recombines TRBV6-4 with TRBJ1-1, with unresolved D. The CDR3 length is 15 residues. CDR1 is MRHNA and CDR2 is SNTAGT in the germline V gene. The V end was cut by 0 bases, the J end by 4 bases, with 12 bases between. The CDR3 region is CASSDSARGGTEAFF. The CDR3 region has the DNA TGTGCCAGCAGTGACTCGGCGCGGGGAGGCACTGAAGCTTTCTTT.

This clone showed up just once. The V gene is TRBV6-5, the J gene TRBJ2-2; 10 positions match TRBD1. This CDR3 has 15 residues. CDR1 MNHEY and CDR2 SVGAGI come from the germline V gene. CDR3 in DNA: TGTGCATCGTACGGGACAGGGGCGAACACCGGGGAGCTGTTTTTT. Translated: CASYGTGANTGELFF.

V and J are TRBV6-4 and TRBJ2-1; the match to TRBD1 covers 8 bases. Per germline, CDR1 MRHNA and CDR2 SNTAGT. The junction had 8 bases not matched to a gene; V was cut back by 2 bases and J by 8 bases. The CDR3 runs to 15 residues. In DNA form, the CDR3 reads TGTGCCAGCAGTGACGGGCAGGGGGCGGTCGATGAGCAGTTCTTC. Residues: CASSDGQGAVDEQFF.

V and J are TRBV19 and TRBJ1-2, with D perhaps matching TRBD1 (6 bases). V was cut by 3 bases and J by 6 bases, with 11 bases left in between. Germline V CDR1 and CDR2: LNHDA, SQIVND (reference sequence). CDR3 length equals 13 residues. The CDR3 region is CASSMNRVDGYTF. The CDR3, as DNA: TGTGCCAGTAGTATGAACAGGGTTGATGGCTACACCTTC.

The rearrangement joins TRBV6-6 to TRBJ1-2; 9 nucleotides line up with TRBD1. V lost 8 bases, J lost 4 bases, and 5 bases stayed unmatched. This CDR3 region has 13 residues. Looked up from germline, CDR1 is MNHNY and CDR2 is SVGAGI (reference sequence). CDR3 region: CASDQTGGYGYTF. CDR3 bases: TGTGCCAGCGACCAGACAGGGGGCTATGGCTACACCTTC.

V usage is TRBV27 and J usage is TRBJ2-5; TRBD1 matches at 9 bases. Germline trimming cut 5 bases from V and 5 bases from J; bases unmatched to any gene: 12. The CDR3 totals 16 residues. Germline-derived CDR1 and CDR2 are MNHEY and SMNVEV (reference sequence). The CDR3 here is CASSPLKQGARETQYF. CDR3 bases: TGTGCCAGCAGTCCGCTCAAACAGGGGGCTCGGGAGACCCAGTACTTC.

The chain couples TRBV25-1 to TRBJ2-7; 8 bases align to TRBD2. Germline loops: CDR1 MGHDK, CDR2 SYGVNS. The length of the CDR3 is 15 residues. V was clipped by 7 bases and J by 5 bases; unmatched bases: 13. CDR3 DNA: TGTGCCAGCACCACCACCGGGACTAGGTCCCACGAGCAGTACTTC. Protein: CASTTTGTRSHEQYF.

The chain links TRBV5-6 to TRBJ1-6; the D gene is possibly TRBD1 (5 bases). This CDR3 has 16 amino acids. Between the trimmed V and J ends, which lost 5 bases and 5 bases, there was a span of 17 bases. Germline V gene data show CDR1 as SGHDT and CDR2 as YYEEEE. The CDR3 region is CASSIWGRPNNSPLHF. In DNA form, the CDR3 reads TGTGCCAGCAGTATCTGGGGCCGCCCAAATAATTCACCCCTCCACTTT.

V and J are TRBV27 and TRBJ2-5; possible D gene TRBD2, 7 bases. The CDR3 is made up of 14 amino acids. CDR1 and CDR2 from the germline V gene are MNHEY and SMNVEV (reference sequence). V gave up 2 bases and J gave up 7 bases, with 14 bases separating them. CDR3 nucleotides: TGTGCCAGCAGTTTAATTGGGGGGGCTGGGACCCAGTACTTC. Amino acids: CASSLIGGAGTQYF.

The chain recombines TRBV29-1 with TRBJ1-4; 7 nucleotides line up with TRBD1. V shed 6 bases and J 8 bases; nucleotides not matched to a gene: 9. From germline, CDR1 is SQVTM and CDR2 ANQGSEA. The CDR3 has 13 amino acids. CDR3 loop: CSVLQGFQEKLFF. As DNA, the CDR3 is TGCAGCGTCCTACAGGGGTTTCAGGAAAAACTGTTTTTT.

This chain links TRBV7-2 with TRBJ2-1; D not certain. The CDR3 has 13 amino acids. The V end was cut by 1 base, the J end by 5 bases, with 6 bases between. Germline CDR1 and CDR2: SGHTA and FQGNSA. CDR3 DNA sequence: TGTGCCAGCAGCTTAGACCTACACAATGAGCAGTTCTTC. Translated, it gives CASSLDLHNEQFF.

The rearrangement uses TRBV27 and TRBJ2-1; possibly TRBD2 for D (5 bases). The CDR3 is 14 residues long. Trimming removed 5 bases at V and 6 bases at J, with 14 bases between. Germline-derived CDR1 and CDR2 are MNHEY and SMNVEV (reference sequence). The CDR3 DNA reads TGTGCCAGCAGTCCAACCTTAGGGAGCAATGAGCAGTTCTTC. Its protein is CASSPTLGSNEQFF.

The chain joins TRBV7-2 to TRBJ1-1, with TRBD1 matching 8 bases. J was trimmed by 1 base and V by 5 bases; bases with no gene match: 6. The CDR3 is 15 residues long. Germline lookup yields CDR1 SGHTA and CDR2 FQGNSA. CDR3 sequence reads: CASSRQGARNTEAFF. The CDR3 DNA reads TGTGCCAGCAGCCGGCAGGGGGCACGGAACACTGAAGCTTTCTTT.

This sequence joins TRBV5-4 and TRBJ2-5; 8 nucleotides agree with TRBD1. This CDR3 is built from 14 residues. CDR1 and CDR2 from the germline V gene are SGHNT and YYREEE (reference sequence). Trimming cost V 4 bases and J 4 bases; bases outside gene matches: 6. CDR3 sequence reads: CASSAAGGRETQYF. In DNA, the CDR3 is TGTGCCAGCAGCGCCGCAGGGGGCCGAGAGACCCAGTACTTC.

The CDR3 DNA reads TGTGCCAGCAGTCTCCGACAGGGGGCCCTGAACACTGAAGCTTTCTTT. Translated: CASSLRQGALNTEAFF. The chain couples TRBV27 to TRBJ1-1, with TRBD1 matching 10 bases. This CDR3 comprises 16 residues. Looked up from germline, CDR1 is MNHEY and CDR2 is SMNVEV (reference sequence). V trimming: 5 bases; J trimming: 0 bases; junction bases outside the gene matches: 6.

V is TRBV7-9 and J is TRBJ1-6, with 11 bases aligning to TRBD1. The germline V gene encodes CDR1 SEHNR and CDR2 FQNEAQ (reference sequence). V dropped 5 bases and J dropped 7; count of bases not matched to a gene: 4. This CDR3 is built from 15 residues. The CDR3, as DNA: TGTGCCAGCAGCCCCCGGGACAGGGGGAATTCACCCCTCCACTTT. Translating it yields CASSPRDRGNSPLHF. Combining the CDR3 with reference TRBV7-9 and TRBJ1-6 gives the whole variable domain DTGVSQNPRHKITKRGQNVTFRCDPISEHNRLYWYRQTLGQGPEFLTYFQNEAQLEKSRLLSDRFSAERPKGSFSTLEIQRTEQGDSAMYLCASSPRDRGNSPLHFGNGTRLTVT.

The V gene is TRBV7-8, the J gene TRBJ2-6; 7 bases match TRBD1. J gave up 1 base and V 3 bases, and 6 bases lay outside the gene matches. CDR3 length: 17 residues. Looked up from germline, CDR1 is SGHVS and CDR2 is FQNEAQ. CDR3 sequence (DNA): TGTGCCAGCAGCTTGGGACAGTCCCAATCTGGGGCCAACGTCCTGACTTTC. The encoded protein is CASSLGQSQSGANVLTF.

V is TRBV5-6 and J is TRBJ1-2; D call uncertain. Germline V CDR1 and CDR2: SGHDT, YYEEEE. The CDR3 has 15 residues. The V and J ends lost 3 bases and 3 bases respectively, with 15 bases between them. The CDR3: CASSSPVGRHYGYTF. CDR3 nucleotide sequence: TGTGCCAGCAGCTCCCCGGTGGGCAGGCACTATGGCTACACCTTC.

V usage is TRBV5-1 and J usage is TRBJ2-1, with 15 bases aligning to TRBD2. V lost 4 bases and J lost 4; bases outside the gene matches: 3. The CDR3 sequence is 16 residues long. Germline-derived CDR1 and CDR2 are SGHRS and YFSETQ. The CDR3 DNA is TGCGCCAGCAGCCCTGGACTAGCGGGGGGGTACAATGAGCAGTTCTTC. It encodes CASSPGLAGGYNEQFF.

This clone showed up just once. The chain is built from TRBV19 and TRBJ1-2; possible D gene TRBD1, 5 bases. The CDR3 is made up of 17 amino acids. Trimming shortened V by 1 base and J by 2 bases, and 17 bases separated the two germline ends. Germline CDR1 reads LNHDA; CDR2 reads SQIVND (reference sequence). CDR3 sequence reads: CASSIGAGRVGNYGYTF. The CDR3 nucleotides are TGTGCCAGTAGTATAGGGGCCGGCAGGGTCGGAAACTATGGCTACACCTTC.